The 21 T cell receptor beta chains reported below all come from one sample, sequenced in a study of OX40 agonist ivuxolimab in advanced cancers. Sequencing used immunoSEQ multiplex PCR; TCRdb keeps in-frame clones, though not all of them. This sample has 80,000 or so clones, with more than 80% found just once. The starting material was CD4+ or CD8+ T cells sorted from blood, obtained in a trial of the OX40 agonist ivuxolimab. The receptors derive from an adult with an advanced solid tumor such as melanoma, head and neck, liver or kidney cancer.

The chain combines TRBV5-4 with TRBJ2-5, with 7 bases fitting TRBD2. The J call may be faulty, since TRBJ2-7 better matches the DNA end. The CDR3 is made up of 14 amino acids. Looked up from germline, CDR1 is SGHNT and CDR2 is YYREEE (reference sequence). The CDR3 DNA reads as TGTGCCAGCAGCTCGACGGGAGGAGGGTACGAGCAGTACTTC. It yields the protein CASSSTGGGYEQYF.

This clone came up a few times. V usage is TRBV10-2 and J usage is TRBJ1-1, with D possibly matching TRBD1 (5 bases). With 2 bases removed from V and 6 bases from J, the gap between germline ends came to 7 bases. CDR3 length: 12 amino acids. Germline lookup yields CDR1 WSHSY and CDR2 SAAADI. The CDR3 region has the DNA TGCGCCAGCAGTGAGCGGGGGGCTGAAGCTTTCTTT. Encoded protein: CASSERGAEAFF.

This rearrangement joins TRBV6-1 to TRBJ2-3, with D perhaps assigned TRBD1 or TRBD2 (6 bases each). The CDR3 has 18 amino acids. Germline V lookup: CDR1 MNHNS, CDR2 SASEGT. The V and J ends lost 4 bases and 0 bases respectively, with 20 bases between them. The chain's CDR3 is CASSATGASGASTDTQYF. As DNA, the CDR3 is TGTGCCAGCAGTGCCACGGGGGCAAGTGGGGCAAGCACAGATACGCAGTATTTT.

This clone was detected only a few times. The genes are TRBV28 and TRBJ1-5, with D unclear. Germline CDR1 is MDHEN and CDR2 is SYDVKM. V gave up 4 bases and J gave up 10 bases, with 5 bases separating them. The CDR3 extends over 10 amino acids. CDR3: CASSSGPQHF. In DNA form, the CDR3 reads TGTGCCAGCAGTTCAGGCCCCCAGCATTTT.

The rearrangement links TRBV2 to TRBJ2-4; 8 bases line up with TRBD2. Germline V gene data show CDR1 as SNHLY and CDR2 as FYNNEI. V trimming: 3 bases; J trimming: 1 base; junction bases outside the gene matches: 14. The CDR3 is 19 amino acids. CDR3 DNA sequence: TGTGCCAGCAGTGACGACCCGGGAGGGCCGAAAATGGCCAAAAACATTCAGTACTTC. Translated, it gives CASSDDPGGPKMAKNIQYF.

Only a few counts were recorded for this clone. The rearrangement uses TRBV7-3 and TRBJ2-2; TRBD1 is a possible D gene (5 bases). The ends were cut back, 2 bases at V and 7 bases at J, with 11 bases in the middle. CDR1 is SGHTA and CDR2 is FQGTGA in the germline V gene. The CDR3 covers 14 residues. CDR3 region: CASSLYQGNGELFF. In DNA, the CDR3 is TGTGCCAGCAGCTTATACCAGGGAAACGGGGAGCTGTTTTTT.

The V gene is TRBV5-4, the J gene TRBJ2-5; unclear D gene. Trimming pared 1 base from V and 1 base from J, leaving 8 bases between. From germline, CDR1 is SGHNT and CDR2 YYREEE (reference sequence). CDR3 length: 14 residues. The CDR3 bases are TGTGCCAGCAGCTTGCCCAGACCCCAAGAGACCCAGTACTTC. This translates into CASSLPRPQETQYF. Together with reference TRBV5-4 and TRBJ2-5, the CDR3 gives the full variable domain: ETGVTQSPTHLIKTRGQQVTLRCSSQSGHNTVSWYQQALGQGPQFIFQYYREEENGRGNFPPRFSGLQFPNYSSELNVNALELDDSALYLCASSLPRPQETQYFGPGTRLLVL.

The chain couples TRBV19 to TRBJ2-7, with 8 bases that match TRBD2. CDR1 and CDR2 (germline): LNHDA, SQIVND (reference sequence). The trim removed 6 bases at V and 3 bases at J, leaving 13 bases unmatched. CDR3 length: 16 amino acids. CDR3 residues: CASSKTGGGTVYEQYF. Here the CDR3 DNA reads TGTGCCAGTAGCAAAACAGGCGGGGGGACGGTCTACGAGCAGTACTTC.

The chain links TRBV5-6 to TRBJ1-1, with 8 positions matching TRBD1. CDR3 length equals 14 residues. The germline V gene has CDR1 SGHDT and CDR2 YYEEEE. Trimming cost V 4 bases and J 4 bases; bases outside gene matches: 6. CDR3 nucleotide sequence: TGTGCCAGCAGCGTCAGGGGGCTGGCCACTGAAGCTTTCTTT. Translating it yields CASSVRGLATEAFF.

This chain connects TRBV6-5 to TRBJ1-1; D unresolved. This CDR3 is built from 12 residues. Trimming removed 2 bases at V and 4 bases at J, with 5 bases between. CDR1 MNHEY and CDR2 SVGAGI come from the germline V gene. The CDR3 DNA is TGTGCCAGCAGTTACATGTTCACTGAAGCTTTCTTT. The encoded protein is CASSYMFTEAFF.

This clone has just one count. The V call is TRBV18, the J call TRBJ1-1; a possible D gene is TRBD1 (5 bases). Between the trimmed V and J ends, which lost 6 bases and 1 base, there was a span of 12 bases. CDR1 KGHSH and CDR2 LQKENI come from the germline V gene. The CDR3 runs 14 residues. The DNA of the CDR3 is TGTGCCAGCTCTCCAGGGTTCGCGAACACTGAAGCTTTCTTT. Translated: CASSPGFANTEAFF.

In this sample, this clone turned up once. This chain links TRBV12-2 with TRBJ1-2. TRBV12-2 is given as a pseudogene. The length of the CDR3 is 13 residues. The CDR3 DNA reads TGTGCAAGTCGCTTAACGGAACTTAGAGGCTACACCTTC. Translating it yields CASRLTELRGYTF.

V gene TRBV13 combines with J gene TRBJ2-1; 9 bases are shared with TRBD1. The germline V gene encodes CDR1 PRHDT and CDR2 FYEKMQ (reference sequence). V lost 6 bases to trimming and J lost 7 bases; unmatched junction nucleotides: 10. This CDR3 contains 15 residues. The CDR3 spells CASSPDRGFRNEQFF. The CDR3, as DNA: TGTGCCAGCAGTCCGGACAGGGGATTTAGGAATGAGCAGTTCTTC.

This sequence joins TRBV25-1 and TRBJ2-7; 11 nucleotides match TRBD1. Germline V lookup: CDR1 MGHDK, CDR2 SYGVNS. The CDR3 has 14 residues. V lost 8 bases to trimming and J lost 1 base; unmatched junction nucleotides: 4. Written as DNA, the CDR3 is TGTGCCAGCGTAGGGACAGGGGGTTCCTACGAGCAGTACTTC. Its protein is CASVGTGGSYEQYF.

The V call is TRBV19, the J call TRBJ1-5; TRBD1 matches 9 bases. Trimming at V came to 3 bases and at J to 4 bases, leaving 10 bases not matched to a gene. Germline lookup yields CDR1 LNHDA and CDR2 SQIVND (reference sequence). CDR3 length: 17 residues. CDR3 in amino acids: CASSIGRQGVRNQPQHF. CDR3 in DNA: TGTGCCAGTAGTATCGGGCGACAGGGGGTGAGAAATCAGCCCCAGCATTTT.

V gene TRBV7-8 combines with J gene TRBJ2-3; 11 bases match TRBD1. The CDR3 runs 15 residues. The germline gives CDR1 SGHVS, CDR2 FQNEAQ. Losses at the gene ends were 5 bases for V and 6 bases for J; bases not matched to a gene: 7. The CDR3 sequence: CASSRGTGGVDTQYF. The CDR3 DNA reads as TGTGCCAGCAGCCGGGGGACAGGGGGAGTTGATACGCAGTATTTT.

The chain combines TRBV5-1 with TRBJ2-1, with 11 nucleotides matching TRBD2. Unmatched junction bases numbered 8, after V lost 2 bases and J lost 4 bases. The CDR3 contains 17 residues. Per germline, CDR1 SGHRS and CDR2 YFSETQ. Here the CDR3 DNA reads TGCGCCAGCAGCTTCTCCGGGACTAGCGGAAAATACAATGAGCAGTTCTTC. Translation: CASSFSGTSGKYNEQFF.

This rearrangement joins TRBV19 to TRBJ2-3, with a possible D match to TRBD1 (6 bases). This CDR3 has 13 residues. V was trimmed by 10 bases and J by 8 bases, leaving 19 bases between them. Germline V lookup: CDR1 LNHDA, CDR2 SQIVND (reference sequence). The CDR3 DNA reads as TGTGCCACCGAACAGGGAACCGTACGTACGCAGTATTTT. This encodes CATEQGTVRTQYF.

This chain links TRBV19 with TRBJ2-1, with 7 bases matching TRBD2. The CDR3 spans 14 residues. CDR1 and CDR2 (germline): LNHDA, SQIVND (reference sequence). The V and J ends lost 6 bases and 6 bases, in that order; junction bases with no gene match: 8. DNA for the CDR3: TGTGCCAGTAGGTTGGGGGGGGTAGGCAATGAGCAGTTCTTC. It specifies CASRLGGVGNEQFF.

The CDR3, as DNA: TGTGCCAGCAGCTTGGGGGGAATCACTGAAGCTTTCTTT. Encoded protein: CASSLGGITEAFF. The chain links TRBV5-6 to TRBJ1-1; D uncertain. The V end was cut by 0 bases, the J end by 4 bases, with 7 bases between. Germline V CDR1 and CDR2: SGHDT, YYEEEE. The CDR3 runs 13 residues.

In its sample, this clone ranks as medium-sized. The rearrangement joins TRBV11-3 to TRBJ2-7, with D unclear. Germline V gene data show CDR1 as SGHNT and CDR2 as YENEEA. Trimming took off 1 base at V and 3 bases at J, with 10 bases between the two ends. The CDR3 spans 14 residues. CDR3 amino acids: CASSLGFGSYEQYF. In nucleotides, the CDR3 is TGTGCCAGCAGCTTAGGATTTGGTAGCTACGAGCAGTACTTC.